This TCR beta chain was identified in a study of cytomegalovirus exposure and HLA in healthy donors. Study-wide context: The Caucasian-associated ancestry cluster held around 81% of a few hundred genotyped donors.

Trimming stripped 8 bases from V and 2 bases from J, with 15 bases between. The length of the CDR3 is 14 residues. The germline V gene encodes CDR1 WSHSY and CDR2 SAAADI. The PCR employed 60 Vbeta primers together with 13 Jbeta primers. Profiled with immunoSEQ multiplex PCR; TCRdb holds only in-frame clones, not every one. The sample consists of about 170,000 clones, about 81% of them appearing once. The TCR was taken from a woman aged 18-29 years in good health and CMV-seronegative. The sequenced sample was PBMCs. The chain joins TRBV10-2 to TRBJ2-5; D ambiguous. The CDR3 reads CASCIANPQETQYF. The CDR3 DNA reads as TGCGCCAGCTGTATAGCTAACCCGCAAGAGACCCAGTACTTC.